This TCR beta chain was retrieved from a study of blood T cell repertoires in COVID-19 (dated by TCRdb to 2019 to 2021). For context, the study as a whole: The collaborator samples originated in the United States, Italy and Spain and spanned the acute and convalescent phases of COVID-19. The prospective study material was composed of cDNA or gDNA derived from T cells, B-cell-depleted T cells, or PBMCs. The dataset comprised deeply sampled blood TCRbeta repertoires from subjects exposed to, actively infected with, or recovered from COVID-19. The repertoires were made available in a free public database intended to serve as a resource for research on the immune response to SARS-CoV-2. The samples were drawn from the first 160 participants of the ongoing ImmuneRACE study and from 1,254 subjects provided by 6 global collaborators. Nearly every sample came with metadata listing a de-identified subject ID, COVID-19 status, age in years and sex. HLA class I and class II types, where available, came from metadata supplied by the sample provider rather than from assay-based typing.

The CDR1 and CDR2 encoded by the germline V gene are SGHTS and YDEGEE. The CDR3 goes from the cysteine to the phenylalanine over 19 residues. This entry keeps only the CDR3 DNA: 57 bases, framed from base 1. Trimming leaves V shorter by 2 bases and J shorter by 1 base, with the junction holding 12 bases beyond the gene matches. General findings and caveats noted by the study authors: The quantity of clinical and demographic metadata differed by source and by participant and was supplied without curation.

Details on this clone: What antigen it recognizes has not been identified. The sample holds no much larger clone one base away, and base qualities are not on file.

Enrolling through a virtual design, the prospective study's participants ranged in age from about 18 to 89 years and lived across some 22 United States geographic areas. In the prospective study, participants were assigned to cohorts based on the clinical history participants reported in a screening survey and a study questionnaire. Mobile phlebotomists in the prospective study collected whole blood, serum and a nasopharyngeal or oropharyngeal swab from every participant. Participants in the prospective study had the option to provide additional blood draws and questionnaires over an approximately two-month period. Before DNA extraction, prospective study blood samples were shipped either frozen or at room temperature. The immunoSEQ Assay, a bias-controlled multiplex PCR, was used to amplify TCRbeta CDR3 regions from genomic DNA. Per the authors' processing: The number of nucleated cells in each sample was estimated by amplification of reference gene primers within the assay. To quantify the absolute abundance of each unique TCRbeta CDR3 rearrangement, sequence reads were collapsed and filtered. For each sample, productive Simpson clonality was calculated as the square root of Simpson's diversity index across productive rearrangements. In its TCRdb copy, this immuneACCESS table keeps in-frame sequences only and misses some clones. Where compared with another copy, unresolved V genes explain less than half of these, and the others have no known cause. V, J and clone size derive from that table, while D and trimming were established from the DNA sequence. This sample comprises approximately 250,000 clones, 88% of them detected only once. The top ten clonotypes cover 1% to 1.5% of the sample.

This TCR derives from a woman aged 40-49 years with acute COVID-19. Sequencing was done on a sample of PBMCs or T cells enriched from blood (not recorded which). The chain is assembled from TRBV5-8 and TRBJ2-1; TRBD2 aligns with 10 central bases. Here the CDR3 is given as CASSFLVSSGSKSYNEQFF. The base sequence is TGTGCCAGCAGCTTTCTTGTTTCTAGCGGGAGTAAGTCCTACAATGAGCAGTTCTTC.